This T cell receptor (beta chain) was found in a study of T cell clonality in common variable immunodeficiency. Germline V gives CDR1 PRHDT, CDR2 FYEKMQ (reference sequence). The CDR3 has 18 amino acids. J gave up 1 base and V 5 bases, and 14 bases lay outside the gene matches. This clone appeared a few times. Its antigen is not known. The observed sequence ends 3 residues before the CDR3 terminus, with the missing tail filled in from the germline J gene. TCRdb's table, derived via immunoSEQ multiplex PCR, lists solely in-frame clones and lacks some. The data show roughly 30,000 clones, none appearing only once, with around 3.3% held by the ten largest. Study-wide results and caveats: Common variable immunodeficiency TCR beta sequences reportedly had fewer deletions and N-nucleotide insertions. The cause of increased CVID clonality remains unclear without subpopulation sequencing.

Source material: peripheral blood mononuclear cells. The TCR originated in a human donor with common variable immunodeficiency. This rearrangement joins TRBV13 to TRBJ2-1, with TRBD1 identical over 7 bases. This CDR3 reads CASSPRADREGSYNEQFF. Partial CDR3 DNA: TGTGCCAGCAGCCCGAGAGCTGACAGGGAAGGGTCCTACAATGAG.